The source of this T cell receptor beta chain is a study of beta chain features in type 1 diabetes. General study points: TCRB CDR3s were moderately but significantly shorter in Type 1 diabetes patients in all four CD4+ subsets. TCRB rearrangement may or may not be influenced by HLA type; here this remained unresolved.

As every portion of the isolated RNA was reverse transcribed, the sequencing read expressed TCRB transcripts. Assay: immunoSEQ multiplex PCR; the TCRdb copy retains only in-frame clones and omits some. This sample has 300,000 to 450,000 clones; roughly 13% occur once, and the top ten carry around 0.01%. This clone was counted between two and nine times. Its matching antigen is unknown. Sorting of CD4+ naive, central memory, regulatory and stem cell-like memory cells was performed via CD45RO/CCR7/CD25/CD127/CD95/CD27. Purity exceeded 95% in all sorted populations. Germline CDR1 and CDR2: SNHLY and FYNNEI. V lost 9 bases to trimming and J lost 7 bases, with 8 bases between them. CDR3 length: 10 amino acids.

Sequencing input: naive CD4+ T cells from blood. The origin of this receptor is a woman between 18 and 30 years old with type 1 diabetes. V is TRBV2 and J is TRBJ2-3; D gene ambiguous. The CDR3 DNA follows: TGTGCCAGTATCGAGTATACGCAGTATTTT. It yields the protein CASIEYTQYF.